A selection of T cell receptor beta chains follows, all from one sample in a study of blood T cell repertoires in COVID-19. This table comes from immunoSEQ multiplex PCR, and its TCRdb copy is limited to in-frame clones, with some not included. The table includes about 670,000 clones, more than 80% detected once. The source material was peripheral blood. These receptors all stem from a woman under 30 with acute or convalescent COVID-19. Both conserved end residues are part of each CDR3. The order of the fields is clone size, J gene, D gene, CDR3 length, V gene, CDR3 protein, CDR3 DNA. The D gene is left open where the match is weak. Expanded clones are given a class, and other clones once, few, many or no size at all.

. TRBJ1-5 . 13 TRBV12-3/TRBV12-4 CASRRDNFEVGHF TGTGCCAGCCGAAGGGACAACTTCGAAGTAGGACATTTT
. TRBJ2-7 TRBD1 12 TRBV7-9 CASNSDREEQYF TGTGCCAGCAACTCGGACAGGGAAGAGCAGTACTTC
. TRBJ1-1 . 13 TRBV29-1 CSGEGQSNTEAFF TGCAGCGGGGAAGGACAGTCAAACACTGAAGCTTTCTTT
. TRBJ1-2 . 13 TRBV5-8 CASSRGIGYGYTF TGTGCCAGCAGCCGGGGGATTGGGTATGGCTACACCTTC
. TRBJ1-5 . 13 TRBV9 CASSRQQDQPQHF TGTGCCAGCAGCAGGCAACAGGATCAGCCCCAGCATTTT
. TRBJ2-7 TRBD2 15 TRBV9 CASSTGQAGSYEQYF TGTGCCAGCAGCACCGGCCAAGCGGGATCCTACGAGCAGTACTTC
. TRBJ2-3 . 15 TRBV7-9 CASSLGTPSTDTQYF TGTGCCAGCAGCTTAGGGACTCCTAGCACAGATACGCAGTATTTT
. TRBJ2-1 . 13 TRBV2 CASTAGVRNEQFF TGTGCCAGCACTGCAGGGGTTAGGAATGAGCAGTTCTTC
. TRBJ2-2 TRBD1 13 TRBV30 CAWGTENTGELFF TGTGCCTGGGGGACAGAGAACACCGGGGAGCTGTTTTTT
. TRBJ1-1 TRBD1 18 TRBV5-4 CASSSTGTGMVWDTEAFF TGTGCCAGCAGCTCAACCGGGACAGGGATGGTATGGGACACTGAAGCTTTCTTT
. TRBJ2-7 . 15 TRBV7-2 CASSFSRGGPYEQYF TGTGCCAGCAGCTTTTCTCGCGGGGGCCCCTACGAGCAGTACTTC
. TRBJ2-7 TRBD2 13 TRBV19 CASSMGGVSEQYF TGTGCCAGTAGTATGGGGGGGGTGAGCGAGCAGTACTTC
. TRBJ1-1 . 13 TRBV10-3 CAISESETVEAFF TGTGCCATCAGTGAGTCTGAAACAGTTGAAGCTTTCTTT
. TRBJ1-3 TRBD1 16 TRBV5-1 CASSLTGTGVGNTIYF TGCGCCAGCAGCTTAACGGGGACAGGGGTTGGAAACACCATATATTTT
. TRBJ2-1 . 14 TRBV5-1 CASSLSGDNNEQFF TGCGCCAGCAGCTTAAGCGGAGATAACAATGAGCAGTTCTTC
. TRBJ2-7 TRBD1 16 TRBV4-2 CASSQEGGTGSYEQYF TGTGCCAGCAGCCAAGAAGGGGGGACAGGCTCCTACGAGCAGTACTTC
. TRBJ2-2 . 11 TRBV19 CASTSSGELFF TGTGCCAGTACTTCTAGCGGGGAGCTGTTTTTT
. TRBJ1-2 . 13 TRBV29-1 CSGGGAANYGYTF TGCAGCGGGGGAGGGGCGGCCAACTATGGCTACACCTTC
. TRBJ1-2 . 16 TRBV10-3 CAISESRTSSRGGYTF TGTGCCATCAGTGAGTCGAGAACCTCAAGTAGAGGGGGCTACACCTTC
. TRBJ1-5 TRBD1 16 TRBV11-2 CASSSGQGVKLWPQHF TGTGCCAGCAGCTCAGGACAGGGAGTAAAGTTGTGGCCCCAGCATTTT
. TRBJ1-6 TRBD1 14 TRBV18 CASSETGGNSPLHF TGTGCCAGCTCAGAAACAGGGGGCAATTCACCCCTCCACTTT
. TRBJ1-2 . 10 TRBV21-1 CASGAGGYTF TGTGCCAGCGGGGCCGGTGGCTACACCTTC
. TRBJ1-2 TRBD1 15 TRBV9 CASSYGQGFSYGYTF TGTGCCAGCAGCTATGGACAGGGCTTTTCGTATGGCTACACCTTC
. TRBJ1-1 . 15 TRBV7-9 CASSLGRGMNTEAFF TGTGCCAGCAGCTTAGGAAGAGGTATGAACACTGAAGCTTTCTTT
few TRBJ1-2 TRBD1 14 TRBV29-1 CSVPDRGLIYGYTF TGCAGCGTTCCGGACAGGGGGCTAATCTATGGCTACACCTTC
. TRBJ1-1 . 18 TRBV4-1 CASSLWRVGFGMNTEAFF TGCGCCAGCAGCCTCTGGAGGGTGGGGTTTGGGATGAACACTGAAGCTTTCTTT
. TRBJ1-1 TRBD1 18 TRBV25-1 CASSEYFGTGGSGTEAFF TGTGCCAGCAGTGAATATTTTGGGACAGGGGGCTCTGGCACTGAAGCTTTCTTT
. TRBJ2-3 TRBD2 17 TRBV5-4 CASSPPPGRGGTDTQYF TGTGCCAGCAGCCCGCCGCCCGGGCGGGGGGGCACAGATACGCAGTATTTT
. TRBJ1-1 . 12 TRBV27 CASAERNTEAFF TGTGCCAGCGCGGAGAGGAACACTGAAGCTTTCTTT
. TRBJ2-5 . 15 TRBV27 CASSPRPRAQETQYF TGTGCCAGCAGTCCCAGACCGCGGGCACAAGAGACCCAGTACTTC
once TRBJ2-4 . 14 TRBV20-1 CSASTGYLKNIQYF TGCAGTGCTAGTACAGGCTACCTTAAAAACATTCAGTACTTC
. TRBJ2-5 . 14 TRBV6-5 CASSYGAPGETQYF TGTGCCAGCAGTTACGGTGCCCCCGGAGAGACCCAGTACTTC
. TRBJ1-6 TRBD1 15 TRBV6-5 CASSLSGTGASPLHF TGTGCCAGCAGTTTATCCGGGACAGGGGCCTCACCCCTCCACTTT
. TRBJ1-6 . 15 TRBV7-2 CASSLHRAPNSPLHF TGTGCCAGCAGCTTACACAGGGCCCCTAATTCACCCCTCCACTTT
. TRBJ2-7 TRBD1 12 TRBV5-1 CASSSRQGEQYF TGCGCCAGCAGCTCGAGACAGGGGGAGCAGTACTTC
. TRBJ2-2 . 19 TRBV21-1 CASSKPKGQPVLNTGELFF TGTGCCAGCAGCAAGCCGAAGGGACAACCAGTCCTGAACACCGGGGAGCTGTTTTTT
. TRBJ2-7 TRBD1 15 TRBV7-9 CASSLFVTGDYEQYF TGTGCCAGCAGCTTATTTGTGACAGGGGACTACGAGCAGTACTTC
. TRBJ1-2 TRBD1 13 TRBV11-2 CASSAGQIYGYTF TGTGCCAGCAGCGCGGGACAGATCTATGGCTACACCTTC
. TRBJ1-2 TRBD1 14 TRBV5-1 CASSPPTGGFGYTF TGCGCCAGCAGCCCCCCGACAGGGGGCTTTGGCTACACCTTC
. TRBJ2-7 TRBD1 16 TRBV5-1 CASSSNPGQGRYEQYF TGCGCCAGCAGCTCAAATCCGGGACAGGGACGTTACGAGCAGTACTTC
. TRBJ2-7 . 13 TRBV10-3 CAISPDRTYEQYF TGTGCCATCAGTCCGGACAGAACGTACGAGCAGTACTTC
. TRBJ1-3 TRBD1 17 TRBV2 CASSRDRGFFGGNTIYF TGTGCCAGCAGTCGGGACAGGGGATTTTTTGGTGGAAACACCATATATTTT
. TRBJ1-1 . 15 TRBV3-1/TRBV3-2 CASSQVRQGHTEAFF TGTGCCAGCAGCCAAGTACGCCAGGGGCACACTGAAGCTTTCTTT
. TRBJ1-1 TRBD1 13 TRBV28 CASSKGASTEAFF TGTGCCAGCAGTAAGGGGGCCAGCACTGAAGCTTTCTTT
. TRBJ2-3 TRBD1 17 TRBV11-2 CASSPGTGEIGTDTQYF TGTGCCAGCAGCCCCGGGACAGGGGAGATAGGCACAGATACGCAGTATTTT
. TRBJ2-7 TRBD1 15 TRBV5-4 CASSFGQGYVYEQYF TGTGCCAGCAGCTTCGGACAGGGATATGTTTACGAGCAGTACTTC
few TRBJ2-2 TRBD1 15 TRBV7-6 CASSLSQGVLGELFF TGTGCCAGCAGCTTAAGTCAGGGGGTCCTCGGGGAGCTGTTTTTT
. TRBJ2-2 . 13 TRBV7-3 CASSSQRAGELFF TGTGCCAGCAGCTCGCAGAGGGCCGGGGAGCTGTTTTTT
few TRBJ1-1 TRBD1 16 TRBV10-3 CAISKGQGGMNTEAFF TGTGCCATCAGCAAAGGACAGGGAGGGATGAACACTGAAGCTTTCTTT
. TRBJ1-1 TRBD1 15 TRBV6-5 CASSQRQGAGTEAFF TGTGCCAGCAGCCAACGACAGGGGGCCGGGACTGAAGCTTTCTTT
once TRBJ1-6 . 20 TRBV21-1 CASSKVGARILSSYNSPLHF TGTGCCAGCAGCAAAGTCGGAGCTCGCATCTTGAGCTCCTATAATTCACCCCTCCACTTT
. TRBJ1-2 . 15 TRBV6-2/TRBV6-3 CASSYLEDFNYGYTF TGTGCCAGCAGTTACTTAGAGGATTTTAACTATGGCTACACCTTC
. TRBJ1-1 TRBD1 13 TRBV3-1/TRBV3-2 CASSQRQGFEAFF TGTGCCAGCAGCCAACGACAGGGGTTTGAAGCTTTCTTT
. TRBJ1-2 . 14 TRBV30 CAWRWGGARYGYTF TGTGCCTGGAGATGGGGAGGGGCCAGGTATGGCTACACCTTC
. TRBJ2-1 . 19 TRBV5-1 CASSFSGQGRKRAYNEQFF .
. TRBJ1-5 . 13 TRBV30 CAWSGQSNQPQHF TGTGCCTGGAGTGGTCAGAGCAATCAGCCCCAGCATTTT
. TRBJ1-2 . 12 TRBV29-1 CSVFGGLYGYTF TGCAGCGTTTTTGGCGGGCTCTATGGCTACACCTTC
few TRBJ1-3 . 14 TRBV9 CASSRGGGGNTIYF TGTGCCAGCAGCCGGGGGGGTGGCGGGAACACCATATATTTT
once TRBJ1-2 . 14 TRBV2 CASSYDRTNYGYTF TGTGCCAGCAGTTACGACAGAACTAACTATGGCTACACCTTC